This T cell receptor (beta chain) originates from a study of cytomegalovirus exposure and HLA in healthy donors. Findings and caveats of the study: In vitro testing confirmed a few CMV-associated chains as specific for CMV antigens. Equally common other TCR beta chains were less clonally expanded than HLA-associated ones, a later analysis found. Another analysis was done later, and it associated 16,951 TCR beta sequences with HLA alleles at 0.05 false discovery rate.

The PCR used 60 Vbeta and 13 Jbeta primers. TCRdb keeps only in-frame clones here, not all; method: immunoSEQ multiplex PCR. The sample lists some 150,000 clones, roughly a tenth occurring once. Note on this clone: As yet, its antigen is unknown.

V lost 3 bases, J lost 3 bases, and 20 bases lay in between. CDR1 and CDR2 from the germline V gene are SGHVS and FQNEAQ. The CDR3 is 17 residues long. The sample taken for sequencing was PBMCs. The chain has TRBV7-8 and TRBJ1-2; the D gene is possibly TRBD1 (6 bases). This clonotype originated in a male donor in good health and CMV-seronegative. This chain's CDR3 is CASSFIHQQGEDYGYTF. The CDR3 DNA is TGTGCCAGCAGCTTCATCCACCAACAGGGAGAGGACTATGGCTACACCTTC.